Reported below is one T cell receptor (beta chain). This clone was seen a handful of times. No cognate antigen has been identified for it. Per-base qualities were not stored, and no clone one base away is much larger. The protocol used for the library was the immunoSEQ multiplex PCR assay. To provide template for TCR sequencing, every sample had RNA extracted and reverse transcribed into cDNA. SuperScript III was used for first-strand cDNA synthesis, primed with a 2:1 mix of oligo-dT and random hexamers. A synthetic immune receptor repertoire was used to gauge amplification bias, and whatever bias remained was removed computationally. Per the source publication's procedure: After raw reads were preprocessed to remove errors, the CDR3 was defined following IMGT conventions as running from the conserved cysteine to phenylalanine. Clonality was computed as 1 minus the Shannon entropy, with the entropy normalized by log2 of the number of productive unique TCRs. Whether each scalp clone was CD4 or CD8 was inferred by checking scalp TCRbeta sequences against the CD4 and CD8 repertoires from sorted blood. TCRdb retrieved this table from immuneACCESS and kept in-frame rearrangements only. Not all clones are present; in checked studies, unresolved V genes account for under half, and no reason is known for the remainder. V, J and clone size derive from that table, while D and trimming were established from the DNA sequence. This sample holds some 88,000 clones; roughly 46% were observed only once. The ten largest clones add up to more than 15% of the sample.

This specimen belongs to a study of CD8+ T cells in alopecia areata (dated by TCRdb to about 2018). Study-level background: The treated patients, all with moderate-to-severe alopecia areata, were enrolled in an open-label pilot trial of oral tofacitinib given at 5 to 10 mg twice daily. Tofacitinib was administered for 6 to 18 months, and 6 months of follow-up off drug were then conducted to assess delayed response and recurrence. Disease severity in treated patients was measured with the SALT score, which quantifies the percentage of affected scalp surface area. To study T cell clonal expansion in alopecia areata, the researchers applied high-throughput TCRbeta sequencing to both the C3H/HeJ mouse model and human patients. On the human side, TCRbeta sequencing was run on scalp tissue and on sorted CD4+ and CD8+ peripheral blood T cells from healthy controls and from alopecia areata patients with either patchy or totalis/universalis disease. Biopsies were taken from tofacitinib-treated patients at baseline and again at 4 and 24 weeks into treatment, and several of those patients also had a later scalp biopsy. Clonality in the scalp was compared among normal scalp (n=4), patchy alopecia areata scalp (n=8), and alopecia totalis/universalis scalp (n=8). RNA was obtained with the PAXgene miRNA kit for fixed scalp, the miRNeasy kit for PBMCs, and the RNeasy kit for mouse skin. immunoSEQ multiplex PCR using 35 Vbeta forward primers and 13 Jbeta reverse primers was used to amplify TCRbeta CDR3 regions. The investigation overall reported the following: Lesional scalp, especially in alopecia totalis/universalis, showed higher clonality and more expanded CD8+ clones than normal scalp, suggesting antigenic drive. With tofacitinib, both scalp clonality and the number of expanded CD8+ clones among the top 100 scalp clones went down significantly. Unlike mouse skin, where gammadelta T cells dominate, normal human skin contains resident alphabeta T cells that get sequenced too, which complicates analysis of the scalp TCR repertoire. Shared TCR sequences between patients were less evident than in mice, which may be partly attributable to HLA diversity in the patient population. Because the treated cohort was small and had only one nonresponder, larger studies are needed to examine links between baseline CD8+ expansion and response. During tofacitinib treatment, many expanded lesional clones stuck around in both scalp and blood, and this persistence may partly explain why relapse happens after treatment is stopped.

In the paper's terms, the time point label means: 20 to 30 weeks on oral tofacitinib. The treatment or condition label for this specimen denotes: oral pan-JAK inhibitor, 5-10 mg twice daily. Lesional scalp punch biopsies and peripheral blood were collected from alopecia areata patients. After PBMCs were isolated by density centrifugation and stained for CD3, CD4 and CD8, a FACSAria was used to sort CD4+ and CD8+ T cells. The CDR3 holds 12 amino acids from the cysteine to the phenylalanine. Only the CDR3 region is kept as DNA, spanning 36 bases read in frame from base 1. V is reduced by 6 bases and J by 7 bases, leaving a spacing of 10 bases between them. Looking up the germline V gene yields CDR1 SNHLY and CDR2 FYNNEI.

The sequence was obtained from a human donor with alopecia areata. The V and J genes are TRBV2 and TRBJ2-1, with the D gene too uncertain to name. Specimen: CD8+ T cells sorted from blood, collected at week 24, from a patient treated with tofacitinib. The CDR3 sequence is CASSAGANEQFF. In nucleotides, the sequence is TGTGCCAGCAGCGCCGGAGCTAATGAGCAGTTCTTC.